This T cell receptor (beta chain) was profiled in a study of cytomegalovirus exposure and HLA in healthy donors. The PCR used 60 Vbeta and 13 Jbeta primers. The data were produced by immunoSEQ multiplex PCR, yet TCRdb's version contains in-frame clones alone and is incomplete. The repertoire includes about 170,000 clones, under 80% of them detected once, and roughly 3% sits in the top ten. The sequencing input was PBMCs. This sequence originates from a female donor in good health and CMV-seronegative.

CDR3 amino acids: CASSNRDRGHTEAFF. The CDR3 coding sequence is TGTGCCAGCAGTAACCGGGACAGGGGTCACACTGAAGCTTTCTTT. V gene TRBV7-8 combines with J gene TRBJ1-1; 10 nucleotides line up with TRBD1. Germline V gene data show CDR1 as SGHVS and CDR2 as FQNEAQ. The CDR3 is 15 amino acids. After removal of 6 bases from V and 3 bases from J, the junction contained 7 bases not matched to a gene. The full variable domain, in which reference TRBV7-8 and TRBJ1-1 provide the parts outside the CDR3, is GAGVSQSPRYKVAKRGQDVALRCDPISGHVSLFWYQQALGQGPEFLTYFQNEAQLDKSGLPSDRFFAERPEGSVSTLKIQRTQQEDSAVYLCASSNRDRGHTEAFFGQGTRLTVV.